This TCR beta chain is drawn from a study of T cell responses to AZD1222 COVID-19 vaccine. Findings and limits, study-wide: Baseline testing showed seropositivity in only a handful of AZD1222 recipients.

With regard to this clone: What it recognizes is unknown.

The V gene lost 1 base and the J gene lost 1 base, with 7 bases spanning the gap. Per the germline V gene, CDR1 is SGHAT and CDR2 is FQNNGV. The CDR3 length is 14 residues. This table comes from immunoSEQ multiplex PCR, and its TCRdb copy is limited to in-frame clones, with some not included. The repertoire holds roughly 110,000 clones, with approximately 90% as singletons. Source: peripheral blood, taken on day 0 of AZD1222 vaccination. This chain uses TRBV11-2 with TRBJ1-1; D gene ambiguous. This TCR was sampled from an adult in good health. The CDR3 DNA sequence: TGTGCCAGCAGCTTAGGGTGGGGGAACACTGAAGCTTTCTTT. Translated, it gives CASSLGWGNTEAFF.